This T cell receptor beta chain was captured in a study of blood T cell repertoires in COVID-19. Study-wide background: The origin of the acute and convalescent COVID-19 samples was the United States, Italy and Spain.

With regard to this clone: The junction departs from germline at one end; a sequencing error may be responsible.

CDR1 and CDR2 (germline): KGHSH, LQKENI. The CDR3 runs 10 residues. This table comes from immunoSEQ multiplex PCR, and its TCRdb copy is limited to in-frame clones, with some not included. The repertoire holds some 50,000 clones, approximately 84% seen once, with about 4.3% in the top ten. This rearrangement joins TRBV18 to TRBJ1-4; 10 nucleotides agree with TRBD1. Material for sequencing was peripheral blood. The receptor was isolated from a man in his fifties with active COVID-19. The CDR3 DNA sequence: TGTGCCAGCTCACCACCGGACAGGGGGTTT. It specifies CASSPPDRGF.